This record concerns one T cell receptor (beta chain) sequence. Antigen: not known. One end of the junction varies from germline; a read error may be responsible. No cell sorting was done before RNA was extracted from the tissue. Donors were chemotherapy-naive, newly diagnosed lung cancer surgical patients in China, August–late 2014. This entry belongs to a study of tumor and adjacent non-tumor tissue in lung cancer. Study-wide results and limits: Normal lung showed higher cumulative top 100 clone frequency than tumor.

Three rounds of nested PCR, following a modified ARM-PCR protocol, produced the TCRbeta library. TCRdb reprocessed the multiplex PCR reads with MiXCR, giving one entry per CDR3 protein. The sample holds fewer than 80,000 distinct CDR3 sequences, approximately 68% seen once. Sequenced sample: lung tumor tissue. The TCR originated in a woman aged 70 to 79 with non-small cell lung cancer.

The CDR3 region is CVSSLGRGWEQYF. The DNA of the CDR3 is TGTGTCAGCAGTTTAGGGAGGGGATGGGAACAGTACTTC. This chain uses TRBV28 with TRBJ2-7; 7 nucleotides align to TRBD2. CDR3 length: 13 amino acids. Per the germline V gene, CDR1 is MDHEN and CDR2 is SYDVKM.